These 24 T cell receptor beta chains originate from one sample sequenced in a study of T cells expressing NK-cell markers. No DNA is given; TCRdb re-called the 5' RACE reads and lists each CDR3 protein once. The sample table includes approximately 170,000 distinct CDR3 sequences. Source material: blood T cells: a sorted CD56 or NKG2C T cell subset, CD4+ or CD8+ T cells, or bulk PBMC T cells (not recorded which). Receptors were obtained from a man aged 18 to 69 in good health.

The chain recombines TRBV5-1 with TRBJ1-1. This CDR3 is built from 14 residues. Germline values: CDR1 SGHRS, CDR2 YFSETQ. The CDR3 reads CASSLESLHTEAFF. The variable domain in full, with the rest retrieved from reference TRBV5-1 and TRBJ1-1, is KAGVTQTPRYLIKTRGQQVTLSCSPISGHRSVSWYQQTPGQGLQFLFEYFSETQRNKGNFPGRFSGRQFSNSRSEMNVSTLELGDSALYLCASSLESLHTEAFFGQGTRLTVV.

The chain recombines TRBV24-1 with TRBJ2-4; the D call from TCRdb, TRBD1, cannot be confirmed without DNA. Germline CDR1 reads KGHDR; CDR2 reads SFDVKD. The CDR3 runs 15 residues. The CDR3 protein is CATTPSALAKNIQYF.

This sequence joins TRBV27 and TRBJ2-3. The germline CDR1 and CDR2 sequences are MNHEY and SMNVEV (reference sequence). This CDR3 has 17 residues. CDR3 loop: CASSRLSQDGGTDTQYF.

This chain uses TRBV15 with TRBJ1-3; TCRdb calls TRBD1, which cannot be checked without DNA. Germline loops: CDR1 LNHNV, CDR2 YYDKDF (reference sequence). The CDR3 contains 16 residues. CDR3 region: CATSSDRGFSGNTIYF.

This rearrangement joins TRBV2 to TRBJ2-3; TCRdb lists TRBD1, though no DNA is available to test this call. This CDR3 comprises 15 residues. CDR1 SNHLY and CDR2 FYNNEI come from the germline V gene. CDR3 protein: CASRPGGASTDTQYF.

The genes are TRBV7-3 and TRBJ2-1; the TCRdb D gene call, TRBD2, has no DNA to confirm it. The CDR3 is made up of 16 amino acids. Germline V gene sequence: CDR1 SGHTA, CDR2 FQGTGA. The CDR3 protein is CASSLNGGDLYNEQFF.

The genes are TRBV4-1 and TRBJ1-2; TCRdb lists TRBD1, though no DNA is available to test this call. The CDR3 runs 14 residues. Germline lookup yields CDR1 MGHRA and CDR2 YSYEKL. CDR3 sequence reads: CASSQDRGRAGYTF.

V and J are TRBV2 and TRBJ2-7; TCRdb names TRBD1, which stays unverified in the absence of DNA. This CDR3 has 16 residues. The germline V gene has CDR1 SNHLY and CDR2 FYNNEI. CDR3 loop: CASLRSGQGSSYEQYF.

The chain is built from TRBV15 and TRBJ2-7. CDR1 LNHNV and CDR2 YYDKDF come from the germline V gene (reference sequence). The CDR3 consists of 14 residues. CDR3 protein: CATSIYLGSYEQYF.

The chain combines TRBV3-1 with TRBJ2-1. Per germline, CDR1 LGHDT and CDR2 YNNKEL (reference sequence). The CDR3 loop spans 13 amino acids. The CDR3 reads CASSQDLSDEQFF.

This chain links TRBV20-1 with TRBJ2-7; TCRdb indicates TRBD1, and absent DNA this call remains unverified. The CDR3 has 16 amino acids. Germline CDR1 DFQATT, CDR2 SNEGSKA (reference sequence). CDR3 in amino acids: CSASMGGIFPPYEQYF.

V is TRBV7-8 and J is TRBJ2-7; TCRdb proposes TRBD1, but this gene call is untestable without DNA. CDR3 length equals 13 residues. From germline, CDR1 is SGHVS and CDR2 FQNEAQ. The CDR3 loop is CASSAGPNYEQYF.

The chain has TRBV20-1 and TRBJ2-5; there is no DNA to check the TCRdb D call of TRBD2. The CDR3 extends over 15 amino acids. In germline, CDR1 is DFQATT, CDR2 SNEGSKA (reference sequence). This CDR3 reads CSARGPGLLQETQYF.

The chain is built from TRBV20-1 and TRBJ1-2. Looked up from germline, CDR1 is DFQATT and CDR2 is SNEGSKA (reference sequence). CDR3 length: 15 residues. The CDR3 protein is CSARLDGSGVYGYTF.

The CDR3 protein is CSAPDHRGRTYEQYF. The gene calls are TRBV20-1 and TRBJ2-7; TCRdb's D gene call, TRBD1, goes unchecked for lack of DNA. This CDR3 region has 15 residues. CDR1 and CDR2 (germline): DFQATT, SNEGSKA (reference sequence).

The V call is TRBV4-2, the J call TRBJ2-7; TCRdb's assignment of TRBD1 cannot be checked, as there is no DNA. The CDR3 contains 15 residues. Germline assignment: CDR1 LGHNA and CDR2 YNFKEQ. Here the CDR3 reads CASSQGQGDPYEQYF.

This chain connects TRBV28 to TRBJ1-1; TCRdb gives TRBD1 as the D gene, but with no DNA this cannot be confirmed. The CDR3 has 15 residues. Germline CDR1 MDHEN, CDR2 SYDVKM. CDR3 region: CASSSEVRGGTEAFF.

The gene calls are TRBV6-5 and TRBJ2-3; with no DNA, the TCRdb D assignment of TRBD2 cannot be verified. The CDR3 length is 17 residues. From germline, CDR1 is MNHEY and CDR2 SVGAGI. CDR3: CASSYSGLGLSTDTQYF.

The rearrangement joins TRBV19 to TRBJ2-1; checking the TCRdb D call of TRBD1 is not possible without DNA. The CDR3 is made up of 15 amino acids. Per germline, CDR1 LNHDA and CDR2 SQIVND (reference sequence). CDR3 sequence: CASSTAGQPNNEQFF. The full variable domain, completed using reference TRBV19 and TRBJ2-1, is DGGITQSPKYLFRKEGQNVTLSCEQNLNHDAMYWYRQDPGQGLRLIYYSQIVNDFQKGDIAEGYSVSREKKESFPLTVTSAQKNPTAFYLCASSTAGQPNNEQFFGPGTRLTVL.

V is TRBV2 and J is TRBJ2-1; TCRdb outputs TRBD2, but without DNA this stays unchecked. Per germline, CDR1 SNHLY and CDR2 FYNNEI. The CDR3 extends over 17 amino acids. CDR3 loop: CASSEWASSGGRDEQFF.

The V and J genes are TRBV5-4 and TRBJ2-3; TCRdb proposes TRBD1, but this gene call is untestable without DNA. The CDR3 length is 16 residues. Germline V CDR1 and CDR2: SGHNT, YYREEE (reference sequence). The CDR3 is CVSSPGGGASTDTQYF.

The chain carries TRBV7-9 and TRBJ1-2; lacking DNA, the TRBD1 call made by TCRdb goes unchecked. The CDR3 totals 13 residues. Germline V CDR1 and CDR2: SEHNR, FQNEAQ (reference sequence). Here the CDR3 reads CASTRQGGHGYTF.

The V gene is TRBV4-2, the J gene TRBJ2-2; TCRdb names TRBD2, which stays unverified in the absence of DNA. This CDR3 region has 16 residues. Germline CDR1 LGHNA, CDR2 YNFKEQ. The CDR3 protein is CASSQWLAGGVGELFF.

The V gene is TRBV4-2, the J gene TRBJ2-1; TCRdb lists TRBD2, though no DNA is available to test this call. Per germline, CDR1 LGHNA and CDR2 YNFKEQ. The CDR3 contains 16 residues. CDR3 sequence reads: CASSHQRESSYNEQFF.